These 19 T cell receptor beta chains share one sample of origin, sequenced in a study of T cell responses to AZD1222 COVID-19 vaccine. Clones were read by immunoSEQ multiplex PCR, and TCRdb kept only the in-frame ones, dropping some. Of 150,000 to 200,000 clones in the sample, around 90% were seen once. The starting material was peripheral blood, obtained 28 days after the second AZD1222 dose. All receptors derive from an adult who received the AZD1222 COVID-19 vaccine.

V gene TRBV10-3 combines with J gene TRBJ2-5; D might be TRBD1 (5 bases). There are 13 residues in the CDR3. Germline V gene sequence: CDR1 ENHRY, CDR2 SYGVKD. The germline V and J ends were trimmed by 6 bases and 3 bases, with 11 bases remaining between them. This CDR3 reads CAIRGDSKETQYF. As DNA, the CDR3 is TGTGCCATCAGAGGAGACAGCAAAGAGACCCAGTACTTC.

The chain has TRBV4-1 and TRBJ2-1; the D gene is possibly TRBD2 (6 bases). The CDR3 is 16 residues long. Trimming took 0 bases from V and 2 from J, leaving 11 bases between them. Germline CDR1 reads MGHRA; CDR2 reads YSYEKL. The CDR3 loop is CASSQDNSGPYNEQFF. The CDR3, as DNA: TGCGCCAGCAGCCAAGATAATAGCGGACCCTACAATGAGCAGTTCTTC.

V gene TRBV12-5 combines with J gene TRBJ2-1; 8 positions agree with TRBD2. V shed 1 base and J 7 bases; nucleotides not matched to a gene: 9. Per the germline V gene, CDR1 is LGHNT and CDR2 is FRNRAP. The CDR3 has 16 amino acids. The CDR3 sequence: CASGLGLSGNGNEQFF. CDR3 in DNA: TGTGCTAGTGGTTTGGGTCTTAGCGGGAATGGTAATGAGCAGTTCTTC.

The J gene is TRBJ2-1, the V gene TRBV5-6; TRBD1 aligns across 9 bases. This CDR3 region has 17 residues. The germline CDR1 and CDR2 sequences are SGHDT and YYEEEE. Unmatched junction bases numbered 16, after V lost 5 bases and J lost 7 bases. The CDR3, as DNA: TGTGCCAGCAGTCCTACTCGGGACAGGGCGAGAAAGAATGAGCAGTTCTTC. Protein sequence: CASSPTRDRARKNEQFF.

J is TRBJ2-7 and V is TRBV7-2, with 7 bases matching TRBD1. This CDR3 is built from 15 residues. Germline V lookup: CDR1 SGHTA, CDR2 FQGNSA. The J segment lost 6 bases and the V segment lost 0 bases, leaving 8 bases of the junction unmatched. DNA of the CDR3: TGTGCCAGCAGCTTAGCCGATAACGACAGGGTCGAGCAGTACTTC. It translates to CASSLADNDRVEQYF.

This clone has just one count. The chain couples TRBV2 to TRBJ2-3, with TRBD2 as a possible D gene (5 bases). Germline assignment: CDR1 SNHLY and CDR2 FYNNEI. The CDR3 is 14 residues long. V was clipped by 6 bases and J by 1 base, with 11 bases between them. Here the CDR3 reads CASRLSGGTDTQYF. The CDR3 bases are TGTGCCAGCAGGCTTTCCGGGGGCACAGATACGCAGTATTTT.

CDR3 bases: TGTGCCAGCAGCTTAATGACGTCTGAAGCTTTCTTT. Amino acid sequence: CASSLMTSEAFF. V usage is TRBV7-9 and J usage is TRBJ1-1; D gene ambiguous. V was shortened by 2 bases and J by 6 bases, with 7 bases between the two germline ends. CDR3 length: 12 residues. The V gene's germline CDR1 is SEHNR and CDR2 FQNEAQ (reference sequence). The full variable domain, its missing parts supplied by reference TRBV7-9 and TRBJ1-1, is DTGVSQNPRHKITKRGQNVTFRCDPISEHNRLYWYRQTLGQGPEFLTYFQNEAQLEKSRLLSDRFSAERPKGSFSTLEIQRTEQGDSAMYLCASSLMTSEAFFGQGTRLTVV.

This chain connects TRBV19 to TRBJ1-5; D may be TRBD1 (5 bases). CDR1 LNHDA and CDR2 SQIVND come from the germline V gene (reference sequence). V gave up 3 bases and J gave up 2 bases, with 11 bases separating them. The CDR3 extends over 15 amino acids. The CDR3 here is CASSISGAGNQPQHF. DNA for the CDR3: TGTGCCAGTAGTATTAGTGGGGCAGGCAATCAGCCCCAGCATTTT. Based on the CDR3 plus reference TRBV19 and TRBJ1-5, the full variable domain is DGGITQSPKYLFRKEGQNVTLSCEQNLNHDAMYWYRQDPGQGLRLIYYSQIVNDFQKGDIAEGYSVSREKKESFPLTVTSAQKNPTAFYLCASSISGAGNQPQHFGDGTRLSIL.

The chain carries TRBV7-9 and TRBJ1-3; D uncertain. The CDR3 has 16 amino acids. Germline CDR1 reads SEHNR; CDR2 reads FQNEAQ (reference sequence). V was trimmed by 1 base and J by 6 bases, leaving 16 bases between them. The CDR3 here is CASSLEGSLRTNTIYF. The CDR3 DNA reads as TGTGCCAGCAGCTTAGAGGGTTCCCTTCGCACAAACACCATATATTTT.

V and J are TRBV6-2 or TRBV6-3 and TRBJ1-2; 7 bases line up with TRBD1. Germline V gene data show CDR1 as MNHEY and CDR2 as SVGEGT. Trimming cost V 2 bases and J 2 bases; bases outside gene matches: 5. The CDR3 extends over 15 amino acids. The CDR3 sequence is CASSYPGTVNYGYTF. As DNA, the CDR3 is TGTGCCAGCAGTTACCCCGGGACAGTGAACTATGGCTACACCTTC.

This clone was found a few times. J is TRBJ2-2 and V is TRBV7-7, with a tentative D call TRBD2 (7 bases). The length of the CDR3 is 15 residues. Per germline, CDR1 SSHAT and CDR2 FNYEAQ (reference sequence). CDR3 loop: CASSRGAEDTGELFF. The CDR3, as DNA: TGTGCTAGCTCCCGGGGGGCCGAGGACACCGGGGAGCTGTTTTTT.

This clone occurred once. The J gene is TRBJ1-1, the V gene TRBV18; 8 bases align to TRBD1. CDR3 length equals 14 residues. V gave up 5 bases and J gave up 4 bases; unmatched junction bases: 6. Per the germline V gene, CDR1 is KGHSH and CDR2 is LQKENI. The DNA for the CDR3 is TGTGCCAGCTCATCAGGACAGGGCAGCACTGAAGCTTTCTTT. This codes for CASSSGQGSTEAFF.

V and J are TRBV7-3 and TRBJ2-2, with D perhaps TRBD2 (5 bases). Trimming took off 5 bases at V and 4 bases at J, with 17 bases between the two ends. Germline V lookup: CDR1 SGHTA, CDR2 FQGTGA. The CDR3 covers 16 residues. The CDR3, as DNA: TGTGCCAGCAGCCCCCACACGGGGTGGGGCACCGGGGAGCTGTTTTTT. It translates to CASSPHTGWGTGELFF. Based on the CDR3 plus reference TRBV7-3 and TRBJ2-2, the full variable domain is GAGVSQTPSNKVTEKGKYVELRCDPISGHTALYWYRQSLGQGPEFLIYFQGTGAADDSGLPNDRFFAVRPEGSVSTLKIQRTERGDSAVYLCASSPHTGWGTGELFFGEGSRLTVL.

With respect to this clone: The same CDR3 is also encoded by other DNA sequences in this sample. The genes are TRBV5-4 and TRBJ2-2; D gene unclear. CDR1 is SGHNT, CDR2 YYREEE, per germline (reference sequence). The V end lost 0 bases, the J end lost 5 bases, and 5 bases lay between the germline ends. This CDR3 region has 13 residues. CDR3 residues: CASSLDRTGELFF. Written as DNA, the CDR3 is TGTGCCAGCAGCTTGGACCGGACCGGGGAGCTGTTTTTT.

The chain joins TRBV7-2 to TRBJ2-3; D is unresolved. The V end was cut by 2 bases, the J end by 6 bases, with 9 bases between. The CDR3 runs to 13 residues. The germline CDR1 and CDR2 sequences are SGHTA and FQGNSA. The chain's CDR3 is CASSLKMEDTQYF. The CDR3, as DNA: TGTGCCAGCAGCTTAAAGATGGAGGATACGCAGTATTTT.

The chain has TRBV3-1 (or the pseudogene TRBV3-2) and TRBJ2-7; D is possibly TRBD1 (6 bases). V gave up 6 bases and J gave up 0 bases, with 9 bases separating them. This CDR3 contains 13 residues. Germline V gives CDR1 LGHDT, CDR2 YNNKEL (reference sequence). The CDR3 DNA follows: TGTGCCAGCAGGAAGGACAGCTCCTACGAGCAGTACTTC. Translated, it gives CASRKDSSYEQYF.

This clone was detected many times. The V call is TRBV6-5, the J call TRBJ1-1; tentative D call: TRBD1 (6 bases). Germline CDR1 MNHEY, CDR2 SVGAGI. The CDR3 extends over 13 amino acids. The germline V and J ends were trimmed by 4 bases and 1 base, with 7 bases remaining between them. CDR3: CASSWGQNTEAFF. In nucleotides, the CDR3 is TGTGCCAGCAGTTGGGGGCAGAACACTGAAGCTTTCTTT.

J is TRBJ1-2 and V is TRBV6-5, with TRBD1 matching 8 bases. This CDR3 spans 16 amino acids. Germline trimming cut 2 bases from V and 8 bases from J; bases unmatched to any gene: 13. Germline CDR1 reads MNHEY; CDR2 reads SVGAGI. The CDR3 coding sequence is TGTGCCAGCAGTTACGGAGGACTACAGGGGGATGAGGGCTACACCTTC. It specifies CASSYGGLQGDEGYTF.

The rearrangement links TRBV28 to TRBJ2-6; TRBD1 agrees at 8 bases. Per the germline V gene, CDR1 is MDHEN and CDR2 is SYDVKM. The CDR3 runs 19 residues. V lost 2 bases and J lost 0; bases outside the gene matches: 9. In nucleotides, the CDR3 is TGTGCCAGCAGTTTACCCACAGGGGGTTCTTTCTCTGGGGCCAACGTCCTGACTTTC. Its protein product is CASSLPTGGSFSGANVLTF.